This T cell receptor beta chain came from a study of blood T cell repertoires in COVID-19. Looking at the study overall: PBMCs, B-cell-depleted T cells, or T cells were the source of the cDNA or gDNA that made up the material.

This clone was seen a single time. Per the original data handling: The authors estimated nucleated cell counts from reference gene primer amplification. Sequencing was performed with immunoSEQ multiplex PCR; in TCRdb, only in-frame clones are kept and a portion is missing. V and J calls plus clone size are reproduced from that table; the DNA served to infer D and trimming. The table has hundreds of thousands of clones, around 90% seen once. The sequencing sample was made of peripheral blood. The sequence came from a human donor in a cohort sampled during active COVID-19.

In DNA, the CDR3 is TGTGCCAGCAGTTTAGGGTCAGGGGGACAAGGCTACACCTTC. The encoded protein is CASSLGSGGQGYTF. The V call is TRBV27, the J call TRBJ1-2; 7 nucleotides agree with TRBD1. V shed 2 bases and J 8 bases; nucleotides not matched to a gene: 8. Per the germline V gene, CDR1 is MNHEY and CDR2 is SMNVEV (reference sequence). The CDR3 covers 14 residues.